This T cell receptor (beta chain) was sequenced for a study of blood T cells in healthy people across ages (dated by TCRdb to 2015 to 2017). For the study in its entirety: In model experiments, roughly one uniquely barcoded TCR beta cDNA molecule per two T cells was captured by template switching. Age-related changes in TCR beta repertoire diversity were measured in the study by deep sequencing normalized with unique cDNA molecular identifiers. Using the same blood draw, the study looked at two additional independent replicas of 1 million unique cDNA reads for two donors, one aged 18 to 29 and the other aged 80 or older. To avoid experimental bias, donors of different ages were spread randomly across the sequencing lanes. Donors were grouped into four age groups: young (average roughly 16 years), middle-aged (less than 40), aged (approximately 67) and long-lived (about 82).

The library was produced with 5' RACE. TCRdb lists the instrument as Illumina HiSeq 2500. A second 7 to 11 cycle PCR used a sample-barcoded 5' primer and a J-beta primer mix. Each TCR beta cDNA molecule received a unique molecular identifier from a template-switch 5' adaptor carrying 12 random nucleotides. Each sample yielded at least 3 million CDR3-containing paired-end reads. First-strand cDNA synthesis was performed from all RNA using the Mint cDNA synthesis kit, with priming by a TRBC-specific oligonucleotide. After uracil-DNA glycosylase treatment, a first 18-cycle PCR used universal primers M1SS and BC2_uni_R on all cDNA. The paper's data handling went like this. For normalization, 1 million high-quality reads were randomly selected from each sample, with every read carrying a distinct molecular identifier. Reads sharing molecular identifiers were discarded rather than binned into consensus sequences. CDR3 identification, clonotype clustering and error correction used MiTCR with a Q25 quality threshold and the strictest error-elimination algorithm. A nonparametric unseen species model using Euler transformation provided a lower-bound estimate of total TCR beta diversity. TCRdb cleaned the public reads at Q25 with fastp, built clones with MiXCR and kept in-frame beta chains. When rows share a CDR3 protein, they turn into one entry using the most common DNA and genes. The V and J calls were not made by the authors but by TCRdb's processing. This sample is represented by roughly 930,000 distinct CDR3 sequences; about 48% of them were singletons. Of the sample, 13% is held by the ten largest clones.

The germline V gene supplies CDR1 MNHNS and CDR2 SASEGT. The CDR3 runs 14 residues from the cysteine to the phenylalanine. Only the CDR3 DNA is retained, 42 bases long and in frame from the first base. V and J lose 1 base and 5 bases, and a span of 11 bases separates them. Paper-wide results and their limitations: Observed TCR beta diversity per million T cells fell roughly linearly with age, and a significant reduction was already apparent by age around 40. Because donor CMV infection status was unknown, age-related changes in expanded clonotypes were potentially confounded. Observed TCR beta diversity correlated strongly with the percentage of naive T cells measured by flow cytometry. Since profiling was done on bulk unsorted PBMCs, naive and antigen-experienced compartments could not be conclusively compared. Compared with the aged group, the long-lived group had more naive CD4+ T cells, fewer expanded clones and increased TCR diversity, a pattern suggesting age selection. Estimates of total diversity from one million sequenced T cells were regarded as lower bounds and underestimates.

The sample holds a few counts of this clonotype. Its antigen target is currently unknown. Base qualities are not at hand, and no much larger clone is one base apart. Systemically healthy Caucasian individuals from Russia, around 38 in total and aged roughly 6 to 100 years, were included as donors. Around 10 milliliters of peripheral blood were collected from each donor into EDTA-treated Vacutainer tubes. PBMCs were isolated by Ficoll-Paque density-gradient centrifugation, with at least 6 million obtained per sample. Total RNA, at least 6 micrograms per sample, was extracted from PBMCs with Trizol reagent. For every donor, flow cytometry on a PBMC aliquot measured the percentage of naive CD45RAhigh/CD27high T cells.

This receptor was identified in a man in his thirties or forties in good health. Rearrangement joined TRBV6-1 to TRBJ2-5; TRBD2 is a possible D gene, resting on 6 matching bases. Source material: blood. The CDR3 corresponds to CASSEGDFEETQYF. The nucleotide sequence reads TGTGCCAGCAGTGAAGGGGACTTTGAGGAGACCCAGTACTTC.